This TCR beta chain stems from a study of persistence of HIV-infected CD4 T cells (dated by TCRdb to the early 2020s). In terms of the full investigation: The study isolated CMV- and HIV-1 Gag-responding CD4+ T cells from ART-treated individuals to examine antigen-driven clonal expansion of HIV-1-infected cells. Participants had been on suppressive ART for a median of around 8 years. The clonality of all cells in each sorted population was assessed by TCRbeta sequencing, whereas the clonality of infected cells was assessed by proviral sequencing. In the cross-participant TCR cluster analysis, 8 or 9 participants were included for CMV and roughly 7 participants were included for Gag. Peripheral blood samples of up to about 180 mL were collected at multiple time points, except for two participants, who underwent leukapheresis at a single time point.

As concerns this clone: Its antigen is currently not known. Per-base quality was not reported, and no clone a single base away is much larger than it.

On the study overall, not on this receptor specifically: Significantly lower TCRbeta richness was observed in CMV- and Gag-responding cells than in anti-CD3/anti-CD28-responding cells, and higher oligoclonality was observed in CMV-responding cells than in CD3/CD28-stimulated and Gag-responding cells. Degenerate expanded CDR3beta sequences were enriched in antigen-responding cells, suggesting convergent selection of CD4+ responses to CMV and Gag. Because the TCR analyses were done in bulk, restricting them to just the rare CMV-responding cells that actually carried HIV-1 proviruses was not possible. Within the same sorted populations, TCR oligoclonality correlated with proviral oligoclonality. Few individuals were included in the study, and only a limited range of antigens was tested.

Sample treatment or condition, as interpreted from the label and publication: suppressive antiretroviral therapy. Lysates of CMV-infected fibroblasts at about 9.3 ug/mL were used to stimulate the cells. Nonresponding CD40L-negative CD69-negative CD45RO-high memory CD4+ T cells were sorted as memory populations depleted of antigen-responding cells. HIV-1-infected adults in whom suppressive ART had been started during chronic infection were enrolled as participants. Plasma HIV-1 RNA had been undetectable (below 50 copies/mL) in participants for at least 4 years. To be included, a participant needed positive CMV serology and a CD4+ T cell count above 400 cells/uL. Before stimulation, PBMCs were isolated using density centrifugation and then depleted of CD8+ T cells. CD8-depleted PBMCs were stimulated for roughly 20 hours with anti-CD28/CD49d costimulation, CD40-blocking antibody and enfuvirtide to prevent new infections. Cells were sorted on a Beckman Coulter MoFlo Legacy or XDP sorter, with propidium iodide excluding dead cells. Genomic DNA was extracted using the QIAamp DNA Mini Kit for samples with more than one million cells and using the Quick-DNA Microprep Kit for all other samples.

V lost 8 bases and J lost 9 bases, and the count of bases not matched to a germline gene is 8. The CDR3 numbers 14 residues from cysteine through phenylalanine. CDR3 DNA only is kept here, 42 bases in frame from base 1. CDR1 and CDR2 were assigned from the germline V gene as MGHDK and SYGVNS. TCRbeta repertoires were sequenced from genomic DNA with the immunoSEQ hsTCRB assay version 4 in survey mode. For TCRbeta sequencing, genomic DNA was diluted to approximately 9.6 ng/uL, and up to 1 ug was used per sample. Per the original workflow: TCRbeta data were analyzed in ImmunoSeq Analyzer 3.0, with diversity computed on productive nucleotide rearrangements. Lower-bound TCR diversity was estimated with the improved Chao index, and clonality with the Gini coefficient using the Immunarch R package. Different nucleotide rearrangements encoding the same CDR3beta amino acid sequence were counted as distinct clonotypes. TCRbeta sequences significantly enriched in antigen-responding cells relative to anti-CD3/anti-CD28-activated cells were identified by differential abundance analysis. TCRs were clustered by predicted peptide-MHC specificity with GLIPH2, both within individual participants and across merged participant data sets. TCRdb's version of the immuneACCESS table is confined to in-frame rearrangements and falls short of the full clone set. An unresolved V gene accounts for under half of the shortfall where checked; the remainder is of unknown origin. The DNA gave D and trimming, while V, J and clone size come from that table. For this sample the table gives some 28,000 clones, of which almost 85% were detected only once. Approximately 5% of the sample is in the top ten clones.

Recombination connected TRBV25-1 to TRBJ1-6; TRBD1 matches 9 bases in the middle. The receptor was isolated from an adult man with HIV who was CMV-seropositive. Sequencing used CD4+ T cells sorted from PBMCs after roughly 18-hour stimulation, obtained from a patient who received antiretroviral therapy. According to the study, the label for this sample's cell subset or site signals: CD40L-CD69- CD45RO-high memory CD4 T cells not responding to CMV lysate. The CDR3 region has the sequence CASRRQGEVSPLHF. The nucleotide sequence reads TGTGCCAGCCGGAGACAGGGGGAGGTTTCACCCCTCCACTTT.